This record looks at one T cell receptor (beta chain) sequence and its context. Its antigen is currently unknown. This sample is drawn from a study of shared clonotypes between healthy human individuals. Findings and caveats of the study: An expected dependence of interdonor clonotype sharing on sequencing depth was noted.

Some 30,000 T cell genomes, or about 200 ng DNA, went into the sorted-subset replicate PCRs. Sequencing used immunoSEQ multiplex PCR; TCRdb keeps in-frame clones, though not all of them. This table has about 2 million clones, about 95% appearing once. The CDR3 sequence is 19 residues long. Naive-designated CD8 cells lacked CD45RO, were positively enriched for CCR7, and omitted terminally differentiated effector memory CD45RA+ cells. The rearrangement links TRBV21-1 to TRBJ2-6. TRBV21-1 is a pseudogene segment. Sequencing was carried out using naive CD8+ T cells sorted from blood. The clonotype was recovered from a young man in good health. The CDR3 spells CASSKVGDVGFSGANVLTF. As DNA, the CDR3 is TGTGCCAGCAGCAAAGTCGGGGACGTAGGCTTCTCTGGGGCCAACGTCCTGACTTTC.